The 27 T cell receptor beta chains below were found in one sample sequenced in a study of early T cells in non-severe SARS-CoV-2 infection (dated by TCRdb to about 2021). Library preparation was by 5' RACE. The sequencer listed for this sample is NextSeq 500. TCRdb reprocessing: public reads trimmed at Q25 with fastp, clones called with MiXCR, in-frame beta chains kept. Each CDR3 protein appears once, grouped with its most common genes and DNA. The table for this sample lists nearly 30,000 distinct CDR3 sequences; approximately 5.2% of them were counted only once. The leading ten clones occupy more than 4.5% of the sample. The sample comprised whole blood. The receptors were gathered from an adult who was a healthcare worker with PCR-confirmed SARS-CoV-2 infection or an uninfected control (not recorded which).

This clonotype was seen at least ten times. The V gene is TRBV19, the J gene TRBJ2-3, with no clear D. Germline-derived CDR1 and CDR2 are LNHDA and SQIVND (reference sequence). With 10 bases removed from V and 1 base from J, the gap between germline ends came to 15 bases. There are 14 residues in the CDR3. The CDR3 here is CATTPAVGTDTQYF. The CDR3 DNA sequence: TGTGCCACAACACCTGCCGTCGGCACAGATACGCAGTATTTT.

Ten or more counts support this clonotype. This chain links TRBV4-3 with TRBJ1-2; 12 nucleotides align to TRBD1. V gave up 1 base and J gave up 4 bases; unmatched junction bases: 7. Germline V gives CDR1 LGHNA, CDR2 YSLEER. The CDR3 covers 17 residues. CDR3: CASSQAHPGQGAYGYTF. DNA for the CDR3: TGCGCCAGCAGCCAAGCCCATCCGGGACAGGGGGCCTATGGCTACACCTTC.

This clonotype has at least ten counts. This rearrangement joins TRBV20-1 to TRBJ2-2, with 14 bases lining up with TRBD2. V lost 1 base to trimming and J lost 5 bases; unmatched junction nucleotides: 6. The CDR3 is 17 residues long. Germline V gene sequence: CDR1 DFQATT, CDR2 SNEGSKA (reference sequence). CDR3 DNA: TGCAGTGCTAGAGTACGACTAGCGGGGGGGCGTACCGGGGAGCTGTTTTTT. Translated, it gives CSARVRLAGGRTGELFF.

This clonotype was counted many times. The V call is TRBV5-1, the J call TRBJ2-7; TRBD1 matches at 8 bases. This CDR3 has 13 amino acids. V was clipped by 4 bases and J by 7 bases; unmatched bases: 7. From germline, CDR1 is SGHRS and CDR2 YFSETQ. The CDR3 protein is CASSRDRGREQYF. CDR3 DNA: TGCGCCAGCAGCCGTGACAGGGGCCGGGAGCAGTACTTC. The whole variable domain, filled in from reference TRBV5-1 and TRBJ2-7, reads KAGVTQTPRYLIKTRGQQVTLSCSPISGHRSVSWYQQTPGQGLQFLFEYFSETQRNKGNFPGRFSGRQFSNSRSEMNVSTLELGDSALYLCASSRDRGREQYFGPGTRLTVT.

Only a few counts were recorded for this clonotype. The V gene is TRBV25-1, the J gene TRBJ1-4; D gene uncertain. This CDR3 has 13 amino acids. Germline V CDR1 and CDR2: MGHDK, SYGVNS. With 5 bases removed from V and 7 bases from J, the gap between germline ends came to 11 bases. The CDR3 DNA reads as TGTGCCAGCAGTCCTTTATCGAGTGAAAAACTGTTTTTT. Protein: CASSPLSSEKLFF.

Ten or more counts support this clonotype. V usage is TRBV6-5 and J usage is TRBJ1-1; 9 bases are shared with TRBD1. CDR3 length: 13 amino acids. Germline CDR1 MNHEY, CDR2 SVGAGI. Trimming at V came to 2 bases and at J to 10 bases, leaving 5 bases not matched to a gene. CDR3: CASSYHVTGGAFF. The CDR3 bases are TGTGCCAGCAGTTACCATGTGACAGGGGGAGCTTTCTTT.

This clonotype was counted many times. The CDR3: CASGSHLQGQVSYEQYF. DNA of the CDR3: TGTGCTAGTGGTTCACACCTTCAGGGGCAGGTCTCCTACGAGCAGTACTTC. The V call is TRBV12-5, the J call TRBJ2-7, with TRBD1 as a possible D gene (6 bases). This CDR3 region has 17 residues. Germline V gene data show CDR1 as LGHNT and CDR2 as FRNRAP. With 4 bases removed from V and 0 bases from J, the gap between germline ends came to 19 bases.

This clonotype was observed at least ten times. The chain joins TRBV20-1 to TRBJ2-1; no firm D call. The CDR3 has 13 amino acids. Trimming shortened V by 3 bases and J by 0 bases, and 6 bases separated the two germline ends. The germline V gene has CDR1 DFQATT and CDR2 SNEGSKA (reference sequence). The CDR3 nucleotides are TGCAGTGCTAGTCCGAGCTCCTACAATGAGCAGTTCTTC. This sequence encodes CSASPSSYNEQFF.

This clonotype showed up many times. The genes are TRBV7-3 and TRBJ2-1; TRBD2 matches 9 bases. The germline gives CDR1 SGHTA, CDR2 FQGTGA. The CDR3 totals 17 residues. V was clipped by 4 bases and J by 3 bases; unmatched bases: 10. For the CDR3, the DNA is TGTGCCAGCAGCTCCCCACCTAGCGGGGAGGGCTACAATGAGCAGTTCTTC. This sequence encodes CASSSPPSGEGYNEQFF.

This clonotype was detected ten times or more. This chain connects TRBV4-3 to TRBJ2-7; D is perhaps TRBD1 (7 bases). The ends were cut back, 1 base at V and 3 bases at J, with 19 bases in the middle. The V gene's germline CDR1 is LGHNA and CDR2 YSLEER. The CDR3 contains 17 residues. This chain's CDR3 is CASSQGRGRGEFYEQYF. CDR3 sequence (DNA): TGCGCCAGCAGCCAAGGGAGAGGCAGGGGGGAGTTCTACGAGCAGTACTTC.

This clonotype was seen repeatedly, ten times or more. The chain has TRBV28 and TRBJ2-3, with D hard to call. Germline V CDR1 and CDR2: MDHEN, SYDVKM. The V and J ends lost 2 bases and 2 bases respectively, with 2 bases between them. This CDR3 is 12 amino acids long. The CDR3 here is CASSLLTDTQYF. The CDR3 DNA follows: TGTGCCAGCAGTTTACTCACAGATACGCAGTATTTT.

This clonotype has at least ten counts. V is TRBV6-1 and J is TRBJ1-5, with unresolved D. Germline CDR1 MNHNS, CDR2 SASEGT. Trimming left V 0 bases short and J 13 bases short, with 10 bases between. The CDR3 extends over 12 amino acids. CDR3 sequence reads: CASSEAWSNQHF. Written as DNA, the CDR3 is TGTGCCAGCAGTGAAGCATGGAGCAATCAGCATTTT.

This clonotype was found many times. J is TRBJ2-7 and V is TRBV6-2 or TRBV6-3; no clear D. Germline CDR1 reads MNHEY; CDR2 reads SVGEGT. V lost 2 bases and J lost 7, with 9 bases in between. This CDR3 has 12 residues. CDR3: CASSYTGREQYF. The DNA of the CDR3 is TGTGCCAGCAGTTACACCGGCCGGGAGCAGTACTTC.

This chain connects TRBV2 to TRBJ2-5, with TRBD1 matching over 7 bases. The CDR3 runs to 14 residues. Trimming removed 8 bases from V and 1 base from J; junction bases left unmatched: 7. The germline V gene has CDR1 SNHLY and CDR2 FYNNEI. The CDR3 sequence: CASSLRTGQETQYF. The CDR3 region has the DNA TGTGCCAGCTCCCTGAGGACAGGCCAAGAGACCCAGTACTTC.

This clonotype rates as medium-sized. V usage is TRBV7-2 and J usage is TRBJ2-6, with 7 bases identical to TRBD1. Germline loops: CDR1 SGHTA, CDR2 FQGNSA. Unmatched junction bases numbered 10, after V lost 5 bases and J lost 0 bases. CDR3 length: 18 amino acids. Here the CDR3 reads CASSPSDRTGSGANVLTF. For the CDR3, the DNA is TGTGCCAGCAGCCCATCGGACAGGACTGGCTCTGGGGCCAACGTCCTGACTTTC.

This clonotype was found many times. The chain combines TRBV25-1 with TRBJ1-2; no firm D call. The germline CDR1 and CDR2 sequences are MGHDK and SYGVNS. V was clipped by 8 bases and J by 7 bases, with 14 bases between them. The CDR3 is made up of 12 amino acids. This CDR3 reads CASSVPAGGYTF. The CDR3 DNA sequence: TGTGCCAGCTCCGTCCCGGCGGGTGGCTACACCTTC.

The rearrangement uses TRBV11-2 and TRBJ2-4; D perhaps matches TRBD2 (6 bases). The CDR3 runs to 14 residues. Germline V gives CDR1 SGHAT, CDR2 FQNNGV. V was clipped by 2 bases and J by 4 bases, with 9 bases between them. The CDR3 DNA follows: TGTGCCAGCAGCTTATTCGGAGGGAAAAACATTCAGTACTTC. Amino acid sequence: CASSLFGGKNIQYF.

This clonotype was recorded many times. This rearrangement joins TRBV4-2 to TRBJ2-1; 11 nucleotides match TRBD2. V was pared by 3 bases and J by 0 bases, with 7 bases of the junction left unmatched. The length of the CDR3 is 18 residues. In germline, CDR1 is LGHNA, CDR2 YNFKEQ. The CDR3 sequence is CASSQHTSGGSSYNEQFF. CDR3 DNA: TGTGCCAGCAGCCAGCATACTAGCGGGGGAAGCTCCTACAATGAGCAGTTCTTC.

This clonotype was recorded many times. The V call is TRBV28, the J call TRBJ1-2; D might be TRBD1 (6 bases). The CDR3 contains 14 residues. With 6 bases removed from V and 2 bases from J, the gap between germline ends came to 13 bases. In germline, CDR1 is MDHEN, CDR2 SYDVKM. In DNA, the CDR3 is TGTGCCAGCAGGGCGGACAGTCTAAACTATGGCTACACCTTC. Its translation is CASRADSLNYGYTF.

The chain has TRBV9 and TRBJ2-3, with a possible D match to TRBD2 (5 bases). With 6 bases removed from V and 5 bases from J, the gap between germline ends came to 13 bases. The CDR3 extends over 13 amino acids. The V gene's germline CDR1 is SGDLS and CDR2 YYNGEE. CDR3 loop: CASIPLGGDTQYF. DNA of the CDR3: TGTGCCAGCATACCACTCGGAGGAGATACGCAGTATTTT.

This clonotype was counted many times. The chain uses TRBV7-2 and TRBJ2-7, with no clear D. Germline CDR1 SGHTA, CDR2 FQGNSA. CDR3 length equals 14 residues. The ends were cut back, 5 bases at V and 2 bases at J, with 13 bases in the middle. The CDR3 DNA reads as TGTGCCAGCAGCAAAAGTTTAGGCCCCTACGAGCAGTACTTC. Its protein product is CASSKSLGPYEQYF. Drawing the rest from reference TRBV7-2 and TRBJ2-7, the complete variable domain is GAGVSQSPSNKVTEKGKDVELRCDPISGHTALYWYRQSLGQGLEFLIYFQGNSAPDKSGLPSDRFSAERTGGSVSTLTIQRTQQEDSAVYLCASSKSLGPYEQYFGPGTRLTVT.

In this sample, this clonotype turned up many times. The chain recombines TRBV7-2 with TRBJ1-2; unclear D gene. The CDR3 length is 13 residues. The V end was cut by 10 bases, the J end by 7 bases, with 19 bases between. The germline V gene encodes CDR1 SGHTA and CDR2 FQGNSA. CDR3 nucleotide sequence: TGTGCCATCAAGGAATCCCGAAATCGTGGCTACACCTTC. It translates to CAIKESRNRGYTF.

This clonotype came up many times. The chain combines TRBV2 with TRBJ1-1, with 7 bases that match TRBD1. Germline V gene data show CDR1 as SNHLY and CDR2 as FYNNEI. With 6 bases clipped from V and 7 bases from J, the junction kept 5 bases outside the gene matches. This CDR3 comprises 12 residues. The CDR3 nucleotides read TGTGCCAGCAGCCGGGACAGCCTTGAAGCTTTCTTT. This translates into CASSRDSLEAFF.

This clonotype was found many times. The gene calls are TRBV7-7 and TRBJ2-1; D may be TRBD1 (7 bases). The CDR3 runs 14 residues. CDR1 SSHAT and CDR2 FNYEAQ come from the germline V gene (reference sequence). This CDR3 reads CASGPEGAINEQFF. The CDR3 nucleotides are TGTGCTAGCGGACCTGAGGGGGCCATCAATGAGCAGTTCTTC.

This clonotype was seen repeatedly, ten times or more. The chain has TRBV7-2 and TRBJ1-2; D gene uncertain. In germline, CDR1 is SGHTA, CDR2 FQGNSA. CDR3 size: 16 residues. Between the trimmed V and J ends, which lost 6 bases and 2 bases, there was a span of 19 bases. The DNA of the CDR3 is TGTGCCAGCAGTCGCGACCTATTCCGGGCCAACTATGGCTACACCTTC. This sequence encodes CASSRDLFRANYGYTF.

This clonotype came up many times. The chain combines TRBV5-1 with TRBJ2-1; D possibly uses TRBD1 or TRBD2 (5 bases each). CDR1 and CDR2 (germline): SGHRS, YFSETQ. V was trimmed by 0 bases and J by 2 bases, leaving 9 bases between them. The CDR3 consists of 15 residues. The CDR3, as DNA: TGCGCCAGCAGCTTGGTAGGGACGGCCTACAATGAGCAGTTCTTC. Encoded protein: CASSLVGTAYNEQFF. Full variable domain (rest looked up from reference TRBV5-1 and TRBJ2-1): KAGVTQTPRYLIKTRGQQVTLSCSPISGHRSVSWYQQTPGQGLQFLFEYFSETQRNKGNFPGRFSGRQFSNSRSEMNVSTLELGDSALYLCASSLVGTAYNEQFFGPGTRLTVL.

Many counts were recorded for this clonotype. J is TRBJ2-3 and V is TRBV18; D not certain. The length of the CDR3 is 13 residues. V lost 2 bases and J 3 bases, leaving 6 bases between the germline ends. The V gene's germline CDR1 is KGHSH and CDR2 LQKENI. The CDR3 DNA follows: TGTGCCAGCTCACCAGGACGAACAGATACGCAGTATTTT. Its translation: CASSPGRTDTQYF.